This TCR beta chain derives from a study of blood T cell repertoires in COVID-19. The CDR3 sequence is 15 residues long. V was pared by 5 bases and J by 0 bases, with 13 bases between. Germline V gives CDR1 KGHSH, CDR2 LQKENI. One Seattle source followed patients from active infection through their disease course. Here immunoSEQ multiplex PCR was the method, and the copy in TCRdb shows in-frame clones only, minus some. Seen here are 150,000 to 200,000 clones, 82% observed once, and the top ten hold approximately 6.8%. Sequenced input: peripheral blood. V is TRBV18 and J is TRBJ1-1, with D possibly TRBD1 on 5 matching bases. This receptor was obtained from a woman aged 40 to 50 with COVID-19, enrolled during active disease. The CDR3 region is CASSAGRGMNTEAFF. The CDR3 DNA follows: TGTGCCAGCTCAGCAGGGCGGGGAATGAACACTGAAGCTTTCTTT.